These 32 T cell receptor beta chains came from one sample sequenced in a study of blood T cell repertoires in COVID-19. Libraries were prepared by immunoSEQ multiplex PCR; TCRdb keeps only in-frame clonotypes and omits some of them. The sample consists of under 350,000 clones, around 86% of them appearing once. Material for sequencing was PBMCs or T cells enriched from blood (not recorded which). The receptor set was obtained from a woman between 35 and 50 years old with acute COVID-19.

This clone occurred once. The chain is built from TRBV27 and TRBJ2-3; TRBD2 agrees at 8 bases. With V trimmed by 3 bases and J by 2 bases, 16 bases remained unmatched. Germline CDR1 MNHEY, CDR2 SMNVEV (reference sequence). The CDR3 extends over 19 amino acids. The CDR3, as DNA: TGTGCCAGCAGTTTGGGGTGGGGCGGGAGGAGGGGGTACACAGATACGCAGTATTTT. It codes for CASSLGWGGRRGYTDTQYF.

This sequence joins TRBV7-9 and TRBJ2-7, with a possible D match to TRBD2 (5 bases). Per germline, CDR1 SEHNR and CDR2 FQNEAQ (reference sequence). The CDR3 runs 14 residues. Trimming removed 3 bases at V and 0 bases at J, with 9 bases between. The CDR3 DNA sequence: TGTGCCAGCAGCTTGGCGGGTATCTCCTACGAGCAGTACTTC. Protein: CASSLAGISYEQYF.

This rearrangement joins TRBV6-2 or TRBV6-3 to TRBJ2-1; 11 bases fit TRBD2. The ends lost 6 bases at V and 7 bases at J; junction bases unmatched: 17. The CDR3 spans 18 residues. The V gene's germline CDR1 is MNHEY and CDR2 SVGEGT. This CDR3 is CASSSDPRLAGQKNEQFF. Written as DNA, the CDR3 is TGTGCCAGCAGCTCCGACCCTCGACTAGCGGGGCAGAAGAATGAGCAGTTCTTC.

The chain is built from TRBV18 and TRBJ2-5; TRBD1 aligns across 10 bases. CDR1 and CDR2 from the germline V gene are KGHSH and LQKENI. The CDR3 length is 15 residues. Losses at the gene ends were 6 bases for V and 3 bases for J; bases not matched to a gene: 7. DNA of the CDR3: TGTGCCAGCTCGTATAGACAGGGGGCCAAAGAGACCCAGTACTTC. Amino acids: CASSYRQGAKETQYF.

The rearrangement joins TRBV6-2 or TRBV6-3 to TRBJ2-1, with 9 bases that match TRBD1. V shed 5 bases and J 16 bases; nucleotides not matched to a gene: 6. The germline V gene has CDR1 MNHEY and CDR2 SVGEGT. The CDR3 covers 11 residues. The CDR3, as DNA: TGTGCCAGCAGTAAAGGGACAGGGAAATTCTTC. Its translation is CASSKGTGKFF.

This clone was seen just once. The CDR3 region has the DNA TGTGCCAGTAGTCCTCCGGGACATAGCTATGGCTACACCTTC. Protein: CASSPPGHSYGYTF. The chain joins TRBV19 to TRBJ1-2; D may be TRBD1 (6 bases). In germline, CDR1 is LNHDA, CDR2 SQIVND (reference sequence). The ends were cut back, 5 bases at V and 4 bases at J, with 14 bases in the middle. The CDR3 totals 14 residues.

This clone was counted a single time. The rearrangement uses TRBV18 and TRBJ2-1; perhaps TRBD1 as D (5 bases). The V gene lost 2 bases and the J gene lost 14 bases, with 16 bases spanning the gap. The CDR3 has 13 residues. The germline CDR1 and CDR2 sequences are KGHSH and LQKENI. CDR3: CASSPMGQGSKFF. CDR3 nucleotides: TGTGCCAGCTCACCAATGGGCCAGGGTTCTAAGTTCTTC.

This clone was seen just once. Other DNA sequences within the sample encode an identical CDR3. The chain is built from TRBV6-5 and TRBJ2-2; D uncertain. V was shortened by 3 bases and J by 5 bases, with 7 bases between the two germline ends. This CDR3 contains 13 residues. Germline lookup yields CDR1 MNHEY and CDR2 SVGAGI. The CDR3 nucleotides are TGTGCCAGCAGTTATCCCGGGACCGGGGAGCTGTTTTTT. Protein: CASSYPGTGELFF.

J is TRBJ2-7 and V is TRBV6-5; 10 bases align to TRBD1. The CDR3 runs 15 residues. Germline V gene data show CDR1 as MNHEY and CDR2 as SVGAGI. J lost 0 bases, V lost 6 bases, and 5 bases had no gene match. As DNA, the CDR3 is TGTGCCAGCAGCCGAGACAGGGGGCCCTCCTACGAGCAGTACTTC. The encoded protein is CASSRDRGPSYEQYF.

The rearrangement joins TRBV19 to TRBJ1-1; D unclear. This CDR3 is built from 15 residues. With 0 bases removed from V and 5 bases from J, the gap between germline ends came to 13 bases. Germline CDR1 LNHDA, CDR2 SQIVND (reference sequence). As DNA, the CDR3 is TGTGCCAGTAGTATAGATAGAGCGTTTGGTACTGAAGCTTTCTTT. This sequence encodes CASSIDRAFGTEAFF.

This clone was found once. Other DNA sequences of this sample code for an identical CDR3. CDR3 protein: CASSRDSRNEKLFF. The CDR3 DNA reads TGTGCCAGCAGTAGGGACAGCCGTAATGAAAAACTGTTTTTT. The J gene is TRBJ1-4, the V gene TRBV28, with 7 positions matching TRBD1. The CDR3 is 14 amino acids. Germline V gene data show CDR1 as MDHEN and CDR2 as SYDVKM. Trimming at V came to 5 bases and at J to 4 bases, leaving 4 bases not matched to a gene.

This CDR3 is CASNPNRNSGNTIYF. DNA for the CDR3: TGTGCCAGCAACCCGAACAGAAACTCTGGAAACACCATATATTTT. This chain links TRBV5-7 with TRBJ1-3; no clear D gene. TRBV5-7 is known as an ORF, though its function is uncertain. This CDR3 region has 15 residues. V lost 6 bases, J lost 0 bases, and 13 bases lay in between.

The CDR3 here is CASSQDLANYGYTF. The CDR3 bases are TGTGCCAGCAGCCAAGATTTAGCAAACTATGGCTACACCTTC. V is TRBV4-2 and J is TRBJ1-2, with no clear D. Germline V gene sequence: CDR1 LGHNA, CDR2 YNFKEQ. Trimming shortened V by 0 bases and J by 2 bases, and 7 bases separated the two germline ends. This CDR3 has 14 residues.

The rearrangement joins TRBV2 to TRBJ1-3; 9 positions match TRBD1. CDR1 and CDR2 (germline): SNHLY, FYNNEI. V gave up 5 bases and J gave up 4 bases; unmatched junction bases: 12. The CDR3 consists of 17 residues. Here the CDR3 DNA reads TGTGCCAGCAGTAAGGAGGATTACAGGGGGCCAGGAAACACCATATATTTT. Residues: CASSKEDYRGPGNTIYF.

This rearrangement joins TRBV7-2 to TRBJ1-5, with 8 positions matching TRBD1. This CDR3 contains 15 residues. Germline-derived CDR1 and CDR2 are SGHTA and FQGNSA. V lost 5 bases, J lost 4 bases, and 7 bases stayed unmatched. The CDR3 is CASSRRTGLNQPQHF. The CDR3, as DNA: TGTGCCAGCAGCCGCAGGACAGGGTTGAATCAGCCCCAGCATTTT.

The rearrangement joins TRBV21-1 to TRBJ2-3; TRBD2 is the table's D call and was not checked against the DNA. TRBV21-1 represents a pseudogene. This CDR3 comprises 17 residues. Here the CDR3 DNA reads TGTGCCAGCAGCCCACGATCTAGCGGGAGTAGCACAGATACGCAGTATTTT. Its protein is CASSPRSSGSSTDTQYF.

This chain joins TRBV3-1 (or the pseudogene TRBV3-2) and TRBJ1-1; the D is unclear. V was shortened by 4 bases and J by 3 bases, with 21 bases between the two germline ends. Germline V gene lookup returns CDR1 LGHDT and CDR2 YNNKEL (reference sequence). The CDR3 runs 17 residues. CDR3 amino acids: CASSPRLGTPGDTEAFF. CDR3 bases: TGTGCCAGCAGCCCCCGTTTGGGTACCCCCGGGGACACTGAAGCTTTCTTT.

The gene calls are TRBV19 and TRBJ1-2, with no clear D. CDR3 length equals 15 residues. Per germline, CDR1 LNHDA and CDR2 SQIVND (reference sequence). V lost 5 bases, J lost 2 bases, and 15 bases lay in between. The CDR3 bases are TGTGCCAGTAGTGACCGGGGTTCAGGAAACTATGGCTACACCTTC. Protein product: CASSDRGSGNYGYTF.

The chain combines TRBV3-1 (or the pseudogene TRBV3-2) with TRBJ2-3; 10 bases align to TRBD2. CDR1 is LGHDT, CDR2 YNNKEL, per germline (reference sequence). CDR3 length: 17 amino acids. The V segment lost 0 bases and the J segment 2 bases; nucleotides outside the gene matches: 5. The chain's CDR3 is CASSQEFTSGDTDTQYF. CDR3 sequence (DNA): TGTGCCAGCAGCCAAGAATTTACTAGCGGGGACACAGATACGCAGTATTTT.

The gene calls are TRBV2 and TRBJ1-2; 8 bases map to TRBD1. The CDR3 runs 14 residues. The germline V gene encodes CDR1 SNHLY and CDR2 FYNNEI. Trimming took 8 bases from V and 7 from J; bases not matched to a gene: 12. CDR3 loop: CASWGLSGGSGYTF. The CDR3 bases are TGTGCCAGCTGGGGTCTCTCAGGGGGCAGTGGCTACACCTTC.

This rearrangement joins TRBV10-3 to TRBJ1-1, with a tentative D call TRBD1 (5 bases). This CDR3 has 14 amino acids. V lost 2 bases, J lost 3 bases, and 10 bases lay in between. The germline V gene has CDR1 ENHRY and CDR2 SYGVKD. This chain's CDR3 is CAISENNRYTEAFF. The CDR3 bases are TGTGCCATCAGTGAGAATAACAGGTACACTGAAGCTTTCTTT.

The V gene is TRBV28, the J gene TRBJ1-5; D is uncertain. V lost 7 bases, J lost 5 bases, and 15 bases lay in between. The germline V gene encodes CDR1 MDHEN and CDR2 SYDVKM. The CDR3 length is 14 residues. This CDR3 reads CASNPGSDYQPQHF. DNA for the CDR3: TGTGCCAGCAACCCCGGGTCTGATTATCAGCCCCAGCATTTT.

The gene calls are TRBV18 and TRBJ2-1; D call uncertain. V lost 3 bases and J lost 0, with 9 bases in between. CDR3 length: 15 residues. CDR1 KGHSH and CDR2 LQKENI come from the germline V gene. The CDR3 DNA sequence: TGTGCCAGCTCACCTCTAAGTGCCTCCTACAATGAGCAGTTCTTC. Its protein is CASSPLSASYNEQFF.

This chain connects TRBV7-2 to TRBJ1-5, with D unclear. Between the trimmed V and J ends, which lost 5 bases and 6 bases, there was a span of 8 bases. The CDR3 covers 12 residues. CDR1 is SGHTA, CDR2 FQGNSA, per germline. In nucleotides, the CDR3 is TGTGCCAGCAGCAGTCGGGGTCAGCCCCAGCATTTT. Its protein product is CASSSRGQPQHF.

The CDR3 nucleotides read TGCGCCAGCAGCCAAGTTTTTAGCGGGGCTTCAGATACGCAGTATTTT. This codes for CASSQVFSGASDTQYF. The gene calls are TRBV4-1 and TRBJ2-3, with 8 bases aligning to TRBD2. This CDR3 is 16 amino acids long. From germline, CDR1 is MGHRA and CDR2 YSYEKL. The J segment lost 4 bases and the V segment lost 1 base, leaving 7 bases of the junction unmatched.

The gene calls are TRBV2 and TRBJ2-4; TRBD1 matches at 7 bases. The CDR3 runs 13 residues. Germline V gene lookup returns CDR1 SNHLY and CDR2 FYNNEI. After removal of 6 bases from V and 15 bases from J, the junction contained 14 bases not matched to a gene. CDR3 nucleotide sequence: TGTGCCAGCAGGGACCGACAGGGATCGGTTGCGTACTTC. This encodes CASRDRQGSVAYF.

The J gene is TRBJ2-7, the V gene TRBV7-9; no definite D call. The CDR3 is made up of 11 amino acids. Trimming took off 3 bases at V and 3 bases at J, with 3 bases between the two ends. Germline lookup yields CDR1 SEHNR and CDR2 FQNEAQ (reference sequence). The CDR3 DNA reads TGTGCCAGCAGCTTGAGCTACGAGCAGTACTTC. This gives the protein CASSLSYEQYF.

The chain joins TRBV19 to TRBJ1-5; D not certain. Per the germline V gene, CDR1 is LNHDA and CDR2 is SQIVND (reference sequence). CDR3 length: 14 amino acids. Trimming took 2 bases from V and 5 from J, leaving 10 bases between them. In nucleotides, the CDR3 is TGTGCCAGTAGTATATCGAGGGCTGATCAGCCCCAGCATTTT. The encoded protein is CASSISRADQPQHF.

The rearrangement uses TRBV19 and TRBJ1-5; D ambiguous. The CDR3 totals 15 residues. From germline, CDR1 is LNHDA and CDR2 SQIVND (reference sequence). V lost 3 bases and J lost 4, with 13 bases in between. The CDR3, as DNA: TGTGCCAGTAGTATGGGCAGTCGTTTTAATCAGCCCCAGCATTTT. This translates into CASSMGSRFNQPQHF. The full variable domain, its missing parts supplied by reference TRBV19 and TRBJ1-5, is DGGITQSPKYLFRKEGQNVTLSCEQNLNHDAMYWYRQDPGQGLRLIYYSQIVNDFQKGDIAEGYSVSREKKESFPLTVTSAQKNPTAFYLCASSMGSRFNQPQHFGDGTRLSIL.

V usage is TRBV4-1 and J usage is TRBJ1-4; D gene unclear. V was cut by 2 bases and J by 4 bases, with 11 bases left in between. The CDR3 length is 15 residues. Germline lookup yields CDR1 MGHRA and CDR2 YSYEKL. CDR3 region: CASSQLLGSNEKLFF. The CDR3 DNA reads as TGCGCCAGCAGCCAATTACTAGGGAGTAATGAAAAACTGTTTTTT.

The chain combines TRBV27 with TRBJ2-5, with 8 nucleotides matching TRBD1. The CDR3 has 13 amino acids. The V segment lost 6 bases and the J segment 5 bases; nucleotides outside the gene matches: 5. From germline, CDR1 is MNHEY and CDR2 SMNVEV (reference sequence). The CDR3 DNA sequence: TGTGCCAGCAGATCAGGGGGCGCGGAGACCCAGTACTTC. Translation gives CASRSGGAETQYF.

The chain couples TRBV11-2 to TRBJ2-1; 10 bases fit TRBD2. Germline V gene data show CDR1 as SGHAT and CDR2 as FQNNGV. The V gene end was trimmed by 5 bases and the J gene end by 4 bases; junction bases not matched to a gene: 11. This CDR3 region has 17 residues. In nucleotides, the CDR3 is TGTGCCAGCAGCCCCGGACTAGCGGCATACCTATACAATGAGCAGTTCTTC. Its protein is CASSPGLAAYLYNEQFF.